This T cell receptor (beta chain) was profiled in a study of type 1 regulatory T cells. Study-wide background: This in vitro CD4 product, T-allo10, is enriched for Tr1 cells and alloantigen-specific. Broader study findings: Compared with non-Tr1 cells, Tr1 cells showed a narrower TCR repertoire.

This clonotype has only a few counts. Its specificity is unknown. The CDR3 loop spans 14 amino acids. Per germline, CDR1 SGHRS and CDR2 YFSETQ. Trimming took 3 bases from V and 3 from J, leaving 10 bases between them. Each CDR3 protein gets one entry after TCRdb re-called the reads with MiXCR. The sample includes roughly 65,000 distinct CDR3 sequences, approximately 50% of them seen just once. V is TRBV5-1 and J is TRBJ2-1, with a possible D match to TRBD2 (6 bases). The origin of this receptor is a human donor in good health. The sequenced sample was cultured non-Tr1 T cells, either the whole culture or a sorted T cell fraction (not recorded which). The CDR3 coding sequence is TGCGCCAGCAGCTCCGGGACTCACTACAATGAGCAGTTCTTC. It codes for CASSSGTHYNEQFF.